A single TCR beta chain is shown here with its context. Germline CDR1 MNHEY, CDR2 SMNVEV (reference sequence). V lost 9 bases, J lost 7 bases, and 3 bases stayed unmatched. This CDR3 has 11 residues. These data originate in a study of blood T cell repertoires in COVID-19. Some clones are missing from TCRdb's copy, which holds only in-frame ones; the method was immunoSEQ multiplex PCR. The profile shows around 200,000 clones, about 88% of them singletons. Sequencing was performed on PBMCs or T cells enriched from blood (not recorded which). This sequence was found in a young woman who had recovered from COVID-19. The V call is TRBV27, the J call TRBJ1-2, with 9 bases identical to TRBD1. The CDR3 loop is CASGQGSGYTF. DNA for the CDR3: TGTGCCAGTGGACAGGGGTCTGGCTACACCTTC.